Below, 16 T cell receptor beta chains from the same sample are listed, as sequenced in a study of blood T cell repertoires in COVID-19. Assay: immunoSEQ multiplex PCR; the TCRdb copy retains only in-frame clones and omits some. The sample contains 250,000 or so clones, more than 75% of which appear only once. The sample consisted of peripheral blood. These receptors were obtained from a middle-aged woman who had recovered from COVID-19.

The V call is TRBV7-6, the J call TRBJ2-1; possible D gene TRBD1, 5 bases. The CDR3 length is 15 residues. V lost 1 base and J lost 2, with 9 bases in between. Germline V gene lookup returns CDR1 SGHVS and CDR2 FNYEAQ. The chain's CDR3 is CASSLGQGPYNEQFF. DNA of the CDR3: TGTGCCAGCAGCTTAGGGCAGGGTCCCTACAATGAGCAGTTCTTC.

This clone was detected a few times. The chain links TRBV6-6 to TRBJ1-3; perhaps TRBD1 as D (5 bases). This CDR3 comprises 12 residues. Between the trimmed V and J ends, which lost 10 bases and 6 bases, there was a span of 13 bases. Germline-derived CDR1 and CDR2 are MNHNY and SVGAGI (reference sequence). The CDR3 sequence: CATQLGANTIYF. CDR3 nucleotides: TGTGCCACCCAGTTAGGGGCAAACACCATATATTTT.

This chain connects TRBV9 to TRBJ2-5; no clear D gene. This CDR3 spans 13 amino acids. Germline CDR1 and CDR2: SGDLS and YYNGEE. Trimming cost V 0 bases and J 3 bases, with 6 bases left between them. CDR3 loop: CASSVGAEETQYF. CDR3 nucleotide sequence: TGTGCCAGCAGCGTAGGGGCCGAAGAGACCCAGTACTTC.

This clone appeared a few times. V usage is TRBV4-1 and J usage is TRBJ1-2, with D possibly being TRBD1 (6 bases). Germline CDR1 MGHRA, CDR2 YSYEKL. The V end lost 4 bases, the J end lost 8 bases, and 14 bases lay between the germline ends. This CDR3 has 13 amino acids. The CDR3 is CASSPRGGWGYTF. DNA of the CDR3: TGCGCCAGCAGCCCCAGGGGCGGATGGGGCTACACCTTC.

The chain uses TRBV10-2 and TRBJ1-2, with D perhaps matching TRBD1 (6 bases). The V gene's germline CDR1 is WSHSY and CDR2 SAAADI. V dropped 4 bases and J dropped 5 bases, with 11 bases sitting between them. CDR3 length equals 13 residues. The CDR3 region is CASSADRKYGYTF. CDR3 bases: TGCGCCAGCAGTGCGGACAGAAAGTATGGCTACACCTTC.

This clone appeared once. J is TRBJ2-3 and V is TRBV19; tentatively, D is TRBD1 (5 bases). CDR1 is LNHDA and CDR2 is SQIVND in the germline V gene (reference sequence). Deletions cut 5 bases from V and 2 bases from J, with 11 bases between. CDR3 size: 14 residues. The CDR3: CASSPAGPTDTQYF. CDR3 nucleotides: TGTGCCAGTAGTCCGGCAGGGCCCACAGATACGCAGTATTTT. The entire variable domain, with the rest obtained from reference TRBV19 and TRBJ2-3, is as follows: DGGITQSPKYLFRKEGQNVTLSCEQNLNHDAMYWYRQDPGQGLRLIYYSQIVNDFQKGDIAEGYSVSREKKESFPLTVTSAQKNPTAFYLCASSPAGPTDTQYFGPGTRLTVL.

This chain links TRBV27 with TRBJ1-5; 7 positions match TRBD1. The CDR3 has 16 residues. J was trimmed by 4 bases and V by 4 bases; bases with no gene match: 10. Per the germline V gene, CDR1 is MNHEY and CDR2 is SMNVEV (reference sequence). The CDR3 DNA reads TGTGCCAGCAGTTCGAGGACAGGAAGCCCTAATCAGCCCCAGCATTTT. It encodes CASSSRTGSPNQPQHF.

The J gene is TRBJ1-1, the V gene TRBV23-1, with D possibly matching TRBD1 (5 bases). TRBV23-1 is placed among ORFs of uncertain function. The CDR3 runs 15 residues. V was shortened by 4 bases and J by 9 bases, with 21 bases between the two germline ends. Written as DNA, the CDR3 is TGCGCCAGCAGTCCAGGGCCGTCCCCTCATCCGAAAGCTTTCTTT. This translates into CASSPGPSPHPKAFF.

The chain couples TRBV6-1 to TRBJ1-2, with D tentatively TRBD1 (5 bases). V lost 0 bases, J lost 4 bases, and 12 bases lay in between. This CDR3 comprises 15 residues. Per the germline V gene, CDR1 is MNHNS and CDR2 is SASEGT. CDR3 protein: CASSEASGPLYGYTF. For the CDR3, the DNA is TGTGCCAGCAGTGAAGCTTCAGGGCCTCTCTATGGCTACACCTTC.

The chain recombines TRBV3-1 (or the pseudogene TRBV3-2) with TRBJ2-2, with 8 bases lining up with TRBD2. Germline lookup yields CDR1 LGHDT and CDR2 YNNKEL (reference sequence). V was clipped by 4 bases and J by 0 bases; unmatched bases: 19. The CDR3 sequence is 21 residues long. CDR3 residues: CASSPLGLFGLAGPNTGELFF. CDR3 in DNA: TGTGCCAGCAGCCCCCTCGGTCTTTTTGGCCTAGCGGGCCCGAACACCGGGGAGCTGTTTTTT.

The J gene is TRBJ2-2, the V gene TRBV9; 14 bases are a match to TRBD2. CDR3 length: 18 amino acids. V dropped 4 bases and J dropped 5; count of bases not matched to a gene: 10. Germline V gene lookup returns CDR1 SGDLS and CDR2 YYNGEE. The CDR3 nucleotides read TGTGCCAGCAGCCTGAGGGGACTAGCGGGAGTACTTACCGGGGAGCTGTTTTTT. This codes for CASSLRGLAGVLTGELFF.

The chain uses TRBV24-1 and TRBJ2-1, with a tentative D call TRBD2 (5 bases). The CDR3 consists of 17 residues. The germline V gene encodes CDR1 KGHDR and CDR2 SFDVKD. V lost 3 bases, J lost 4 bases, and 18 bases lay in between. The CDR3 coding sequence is TGTGCCACCAGTGATCCCCGCGCGGGCACCCCTTACAATGAGCAGTTCTTC. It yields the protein CATSDPRAGTPYNEQFF.

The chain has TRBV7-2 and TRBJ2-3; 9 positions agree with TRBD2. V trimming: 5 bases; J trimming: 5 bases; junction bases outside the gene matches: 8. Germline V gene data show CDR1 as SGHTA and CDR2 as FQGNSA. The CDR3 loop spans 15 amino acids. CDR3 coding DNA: TGTGCCAGCAGCCCGCGGGGGGGGATAGGAGATACGCAGTATTTT. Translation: CASSPRGGIGDTQYF.

In DNA form, the CDR3 reads TGTGCCACCAGCGCGCCGGACAGGGAGGCTTTCTTT. Encoded protein: CATSAPDREAFF. This chain joins TRBV15 and TRBJ1-1; 8 nucleotides agree with TRBD1. Germline V lookup: CDR1 LNHNV, CDR2 YYDKDF (reference sequence). The V segment lost 5 bases and the J segment 11 bases; nucleotides outside the gene matches: 7. The CDR3 sequence is 12 residues long.

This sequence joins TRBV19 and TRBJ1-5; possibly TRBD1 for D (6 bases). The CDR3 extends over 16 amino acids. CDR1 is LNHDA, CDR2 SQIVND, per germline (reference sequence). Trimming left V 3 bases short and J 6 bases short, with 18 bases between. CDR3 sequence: CASSIVGGRSGQPQHF. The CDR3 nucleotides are TGTGCCAGTAGTATTGTGGGGGGGCGGAGCGGTCAGCCCCAGCATTTT.

The CDR3 is CAWSVGPLAGGGDTQYF. CDR3 coding DNA: TGTGCCTGGAGTGTAGGGCCACTAGCGGGAGGCGGGGATACGCAGTATTTT. This rearrangement joins TRBV30 to TRBJ2-3; TRBD2 matches 12 bases. The CDR3 has 17 amino acids. CDR1 GTSNPN and CDR2 SVGIG come from the germline V gene (reference sequence). With 0 bases clipped from V and 6 bases from J, the junction kept 10 bases outside the gene matches.